The 21 T cell receptor beta chains below were found in one sample sequenced in a study of Ad26.COV2.S vaccination and SARS-CoV-2 variants. The method was immunoSEQ multiplex PCR; TCRdb's version includes in-frame clones alone and lacks a portion of them. The sample carries approximately 500,000 clones, roughly 85% recorded once. Treatment described: roughly 18 received Ad26.COV2.S at low or high dose, single or two shots; several received placebo; per-sample allocation not given. Material that was analyzed had been drawn on day 63 after the first vaccine or placebo injection. The sequenced sample was peripheral blood, obtained in a trial of Ad26.COV2.S vaccine versus placebo. These receptors were obtained from a person aged 18 to 59 who received the Ad26.COV2.S COVID-19 vaccine or a placebo.

The genes are TRBV5-4 and TRBJ2-1, with TRBD1 matching over 11 bases. Looked up from germline, CDR1 is SGHNT and CDR2 is YYREEE (reference sequence). V was pared by 0 bases and J by 7 bases, with 6 bases of the junction left unmatched. There are 16 residues in the CDR3. The CDR3: CASSLAGTGGPNEQFF. As DNA, the CDR3 is TGTGCCAGCAGCTTGGCCGGGACAGGGGGGCCGAATGAGCAGTTCTTC.

The chain links TRBV28 to TRBJ2-2; D ambiguous. The CDR3 runs to 15 residues. Germline V lookup: CDR1 MDHEN, CDR2 SYDVKM. V was pared by 1 base and J by 0 bases, with 6 bases between. The CDR3 bases are TGTGCCAGCAGTTTATATGCGGCGAACACCGGGGAGCTGTTTTTT. Residues: CASSLYAANTGELFF.

V gene TRBV7-2 combines with J gene TRBJ2-3; 11 bases are a match to TRBD2. Germline assignment: CDR1 SGHTA and CDR2 FQGNSA. This CDR3 is 16 amino acids long. The junction had 8 bases not matched to a gene; V was cut back by 5 bases and J by 4 bases. CDR3 sequence reads: CASSILAGGLSDTQYF. CDR3 nucleotides: TGTGCCAGCAGCATCTTAGCGGGAGGGCTTTCAGATACGCAGTATTTT.

The chain employs TRBV3-1 (or the pseudogene TRBV3-2) and TRBJ2-2; 9 positions agree with TRBD1. With V trimmed by 4 bases and J by 1 base, 4 bases remained unmatched. Germline values: CDR1 LGHDT, CDR2 YNNKEL (reference sequence). This CDR3 region has 16 residues. The DNA for the CDR3 is TGTGCCAGCAGCCGAGCGGGACAGGGGAACACCGGGGAGCTGTTTTTT. This gives the protein CASSRAGQGNTGELFF.

The rearrangement joins TRBV5-4 to TRBJ2-7; 7 nucleotides agree with TRBD1. CDR3 length: 13 residues. Germline CDR1 is SGHNT and CDR2 is YYREEE (reference sequence). V was clipped by 2 bases and J by 6 bases; unmatched bases: 5. DNA for the CDR3: TGTGCCAGCAGCTTAAGACAGGGCGGCGAGCAGTACTTC. As protein: CASSLRQGGEQYF.

The chain couples TRBV10-3 to TRBJ2-3; D is perhaps TRBD1 or TRBD2 (6 bases each). This CDR3 region has 16 residues. Germline V gene data show CDR1 as ENHRY and CDR2 as SYGVKD. V lost 5 bases and J lost 0, with 15 bases in between. CDR3 protein: CAISPGAQGSTDTQYF. CDR3 nucleotides: TGTGCCATCAGTCCGGGGGCACAGGGTAGCACAGATACGCAGTATTTT.

V gene TRBV7-9 combines with J gene TRBJ2-1; D is undetermined. With 2 bases removed from V and 12 bases from J, the gap between germline ends came to 14 bases. CDR3 length equals 13 residues. Germline V gene data show CDR1 as SEHNR and CDR2 as FQNEAQ (reference sequence). CDR3 region: CASSLLSSTGQFF. DNA for the CDR3: TGTGCCAGCAGCTTACTTTCTAGTACGGGGCAGTTCTTC.

This sequence joins TRBV5-6 and TRBJ2-1, with TRBD2 matching 7 bases. This CDR3 region has 16 residues. Germline lookup yields CDR1 SGHDT and CDR2 YYEEEE. V shed 1 base and J 7 bases; nucleotides not matched to a gene: 11. DNA of the CDR3: TGTGCCAGCAGCTTGACGGGGTGGTCTAGCGGTAATGAGCAGTTCTTC. This gives the protein CASSLTGWSSGNEQFF.

The chain combines TRBV6-1 with TRBJ2-7; TRBD1 might be the D (5 bases). The CDR3 is 15 amino acids. Germline loops: CDR1 MNHNS, CDR2 SASEGT. Trimming shortened V by 3 bases and J by 5 bases, and 17 bases separated the two germline ends. The CDR3 DNA follows: TGTGCCAGCAGTGATGGGGCAAACCAGCGCCACGAGCAGTACTTC. It encodes CASSDGANQRHEQYF.

The CDR3 is CAWSVEGISSYEQYF. In DNA form, the CDR3 reads TGTGCCTGGAGTGTGGAGGGAATCAGCTCCTACGAGCAGTACTTC. The chain uses TRBV30 and TRBJ2-7, with D tentatively TRBD2 (6 bases). Trimming took off 0 bases at V and 0 bases at J, with 12 bases between the two ends. The CDR3 contains 15 residues. Germline CDR1 GTSNPN, CDR2 SVGIG (reference sequence).

This clone came up a few times. The chain combines TRBV4-3 with TRBJ2-3; 7 bases agree with TRBD1. The CDR3 extends over 16 amino acids. V trimming: 4 bases; J trimming: 4 bases; junction bases outside the gene matches: 11. The germline gives CDR1 LGHNA, CDR2 YSLEER. CDR3 sequence reads: CASSPTTGTGPDTQYF. The CDR3 DNA follows: TGCGCCAGCAGCCCTACGACAGGGACGGGCCCAGATACGCAGTATTTT.

V usage is TRBV4-2 and J usage is TRBJ1-5; D not certain. V was cut by 4 bases and J by 5 bases, with 9 bases left in between. The CDR3 length is 13 residues. Per germline, CDR1 LGHNA and CDR2 YNFKEQ. This chain's CDR3 is CASSLLRDQPQHF. DNA for the CDR3: TGTGCCAGCAGCCTCCTACGGGATCAGCCCCAGCATTTT.

This clone was seen only once. The rearrangement joins TRBV28 to TRBJ1-5, with D possibly matching TRBD1 (6 bases). This CDR3 is built from 12 residues. Germline V gene lookup returns CDR1 MDHEN and CDR2 SYDVKM. V lost 6 bases and J 6 bases, leaving 9 bases between the germline ends. Here the CDR3 reads CASRGGTQPQHF. The CDR3 coding sequence is TGTGCCAGCAGAGGGGGAACTCAGCCCCAGCATTTT.

This clone was counted between two and nine times. The chain is built from TRBV7-6 and TRBJ2-3; 8 nucleotides align to TRBD2. Germline lookup yields CDR1 SGHVS and CDR2 FNYEAQ. J was trimmed by 2 bases and V by 1 base; bases with no gene match: 5. The CDR3 is made up of 16 amino acids. DNA of the CDR3: TGTGCCAGCAGCTTAGGGGCGGGGGGTGACACAGATACGCAGTATTTT. Its translation: CASSLGAGGDTDTQYF.

The chain carries TRBV28 and TRBJ2-3; 9 bases align to TRBD1. The germline V gene encodes CDR1 MDHEN and CDR2 SYDVKM. This CDR3 contains 15 residues. The ends lost 3 bases at V and 3 bases at J; junction bases unmatched: 4. As DNA, the CDR3 is TGTGCCAGCAGTTTTGGGACAGGGAATACAGATACGCAGTATTTT. Protein: CASSFGTGNTDTQYF.

This chain connects TRBV15 to TRBJ2-3; 10 nucleotides agree with TRBD2. V dropped 0 bases and J dropped 2; count of bases not matched to a gene: 2. CDR1 is LNHNV, CDR2 YYDKDF, per germline (reference sequence). The CDR3 is made up of 16 amino acids. In DNA form, the CDR3 reads TGTGCCACCAGCAGAGAAAGCGGGAGGGCCACAGATACGCAGTATTTT. Its protein product is CATSRESGRATDTQYF. The full variable domain, rest sourced from reference TRBV15 and TRBJ2-3, is DAMVIQNPRYQVTQFGKPVTLSCSQTLNHNVMYWYQQKSSQAPKLLFHYYDKDFNNEADTPDNFQSRRPNTSFCFLDIRSPGLGDTAMYLCATSRESGRATDTQYFGPGTRLTVL.

The gene calls are TRBV7-2 and TRBJ2-3; TRBD1 might be the D (5 bases). The CDR3 totals 13 residues. Trimming left V 3 bases short and J 1 base short, with 5 bases between. The germline V gene encodes CDR1 SGHTA and CDR2 FQGNSA. In DNA form, the CDR3 reads TGTGCCAGCAGCTTGGGGCGCACAGATACGCAGTATTTT. Translation: CASSLGRTDTQYF.

This chain links TRBV27 with TRBJ2-6, with unresolved D. V was cut by 6 bases and J by 0 bases, with 18 bases left in between. The CDR3 is made up of 18 amino acids. Germline lookup yields CDR1 MNHEY and CDR2 SMNVEV (reference sequence). The CDR3 sequence: CASRSETGQSSGANVLTF. CDR3 coding DNA: TGTGCCAGCAGGAGCGAGACCGGTCAGAGCTCTGGGGCCAACGTCCTGACTTTC.

The J gene is TRBJ2-2, the V gene TRBV5-6, with a possible D match to TRBD2 (6 bases). V gave up 6 bases and J gave up 6 bases, with 21 bases separating them. Germline V gene lookup returns CDR1 SGHDT and CDR2 YYEEEE. CDR3 length: 16 amino acids. The CDR3 nucleotides are TGTGCCAGCAACCTAGCCGGGGGAGGTACCCCCGGGGAGCTGTTTTTT. Translated: CASNLAGGGTPGELFF.

The genes are TRBV7-6 and TRBJ2-2, with 8 nucleotides matching TRBD1. The germline V gene encodes CDR1 SGHVS and CDR2 FNYEAQ. This CDR3 has 15 amino acids. The trim removed 5 bases at V and 4 bases at J, leaving 6 bases unmatched. The CDR3 coding sequence is TGTGCCAGCAGCAGGACAGGGTTGGGCACCGGGGAGCTGTTTTTT. It translates to CASSRTGLGTGELFF.

The CDR3 loop is CAISELVGELFF. The CDR3 DNA follows: TGTGCCATCAGCGAACTTGTCGGGGAGCTGTTTTTT. The rearrangement uses TRBV10-3 and TRBJ2-2, with D unclear. Trimming shortened V by 6 bases and J by 7 bases, and 9 bases separated the two germline ends. The CDR3 has 12 amino acids. Germline V gene sequence: CDR1 ENHRY, CDR2 SYGVKD.